These 4 T cell receptor beta chains share one sample of origin, sequenced in a study of regulatory T cells in long-lasting Graves disease. Time point in this sample: persistent/refractory GD, antithyroid drugs over 5 years with positive TRAb. The TCR library was made from RNA that had been extracted from PBMCs in TRIzol. Researchers made TCR beta libraries by using iRepertoire HTBI primers and running Arm-PCR on CDR3 regions. TCRdb fed the multiplex PCR reads into MiXCR, producing one record per CDR3 protein. The sample has about 400,000 distinct CDR3 sequences, around 21% seen once. The input for sequencing was peripheral blood mononuclear cells (PBMCs), taken when the disease was refractory, from a patient treated with antithyroid drugs. The receptors derive from a female donor with Graves disease.

The chain joins TRBV6-1 to TRBJ2-5; D is unresolved. Germline CDR1 reads MNHNS; CDR2 reads SASEGT. The CDR3 is 12 amino acids. V was shortened by 8 bases and J by 3 bases, with 10 bases between the two germline ends. The DNA of the CDR3 is TGTGCCAGCCGCGGACCCAAAGAGACCCAGTACTTC. Amino acid sequence: CASRGPKETQYF.

This sequence joins TRBV5-4 and TRBJ2-2, with a possible D match to TRBD2 (5 bases). The germline V gene has CDR1 SGHNT and CDR2 YYREEE (reference sequence). The CDR3 length is 16 residues. Trimming removed 1 base at V and 3 bases at J, with 13 bases between. CDR3 DNA sequence: TGTGCCAGCAGCTTGATGGGAGAAGAGGACACCGGGGAGCTGTTTTTT. Its protein is CASSLMGEEDTGELFF.

Concerning this clonotype itself: Germline and junction disagree at one end, which may indicate a read error. The chain combines TRBV6-1 with TRBJ2-2, with TRBD1 identical over 9 bases. CDR1 is MNHNS, CDR2 SASEGT, per germline. The CDR3 covers 16 residues. In DNA form, the CDR3 reads TGTGCCAGCAATGAACCGGGACAGGGAGGGCCAGTGGAGCTGTTTTTT. It yields the protein CASNEPGQGGPVELFF.

This clonotype came up many times. The rearrangement uses TRBV3-1 and TRBJ2-5; weak D call: TRBD2 (5 bases). The CDR3 is made up of 14 amino acids. V was trimmed by 3 bases and J by 3 bases, leaving 11 bases between them. Germline CDR1 LGHDT, CDR2 YNNKEL (reference sequence). The CDR3 nucleotides are TGTGCCAGCAGCCACGAGGTGACTAAAGAGACCCAGTACTTC. Translating gives CASSHEVTKETQYF.